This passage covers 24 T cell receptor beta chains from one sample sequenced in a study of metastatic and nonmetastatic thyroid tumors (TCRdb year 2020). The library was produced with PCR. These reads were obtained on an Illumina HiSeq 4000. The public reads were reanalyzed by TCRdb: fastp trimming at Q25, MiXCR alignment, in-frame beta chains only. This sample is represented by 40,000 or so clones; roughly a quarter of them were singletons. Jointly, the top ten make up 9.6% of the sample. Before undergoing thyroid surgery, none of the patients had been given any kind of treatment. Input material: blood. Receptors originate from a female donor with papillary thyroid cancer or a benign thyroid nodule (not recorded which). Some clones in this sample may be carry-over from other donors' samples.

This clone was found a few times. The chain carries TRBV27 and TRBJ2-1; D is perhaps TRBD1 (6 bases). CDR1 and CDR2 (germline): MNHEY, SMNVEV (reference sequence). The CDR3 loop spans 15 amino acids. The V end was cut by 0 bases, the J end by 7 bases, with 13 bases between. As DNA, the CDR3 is TGTGCCAGCAGTTTATCGGGGGCGTACTGGAATGAGCAGTTCTTC. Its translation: CASSLSGAYWNEQFF.

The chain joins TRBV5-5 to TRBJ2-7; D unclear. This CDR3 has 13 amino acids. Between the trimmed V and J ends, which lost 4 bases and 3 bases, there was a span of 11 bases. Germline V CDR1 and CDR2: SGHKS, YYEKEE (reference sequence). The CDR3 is CASSVDGYYEQYF. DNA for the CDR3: TGTGCCAGCAGCGTAGACGGGTACTACGAGCAGTACTTC. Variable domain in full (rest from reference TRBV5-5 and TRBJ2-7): DAGVTQSPTHLIKTRGQQVTLRCSPISGHKSVSWYQQVLGQGPQFIFQYYEKEERGRGNFPDRFSARQFPNYSSELNVNALLLGDSALYLCASSVDGYYEQYFGPGTRLTVT.

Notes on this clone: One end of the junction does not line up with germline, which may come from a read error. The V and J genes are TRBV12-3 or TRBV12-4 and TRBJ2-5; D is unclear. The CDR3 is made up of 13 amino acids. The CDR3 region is CASSLACQDTQYF. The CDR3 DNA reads TGTGCCAGCAGTCTTGCCTGCCAAGATACCCAGTACTTC.

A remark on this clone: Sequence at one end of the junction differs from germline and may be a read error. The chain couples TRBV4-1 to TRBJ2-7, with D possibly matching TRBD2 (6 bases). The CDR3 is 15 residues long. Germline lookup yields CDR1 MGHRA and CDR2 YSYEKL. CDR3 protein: CASIQVSAGTYEQYF. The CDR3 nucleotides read TGCGCCAGCATCCAAGTATCAGCCGGGACTTACGAGCAGTACTTC.

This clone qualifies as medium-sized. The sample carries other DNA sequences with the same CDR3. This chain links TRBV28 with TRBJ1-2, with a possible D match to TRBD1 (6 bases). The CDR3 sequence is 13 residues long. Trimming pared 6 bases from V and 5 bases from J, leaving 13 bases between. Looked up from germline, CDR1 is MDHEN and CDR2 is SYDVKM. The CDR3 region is CASSSGQLYGYTF. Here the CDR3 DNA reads TGTGCCAGCAGCTCCGGACAGCTGTATGGCTACACCTTC.

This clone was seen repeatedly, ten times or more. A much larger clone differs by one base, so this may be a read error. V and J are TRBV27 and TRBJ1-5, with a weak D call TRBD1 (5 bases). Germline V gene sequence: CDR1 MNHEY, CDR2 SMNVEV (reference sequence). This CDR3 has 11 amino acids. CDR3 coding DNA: TGTACCAGCAAGGGGATTGGGCCCCAGCATTTT. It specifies CTSKGIGPQHF.

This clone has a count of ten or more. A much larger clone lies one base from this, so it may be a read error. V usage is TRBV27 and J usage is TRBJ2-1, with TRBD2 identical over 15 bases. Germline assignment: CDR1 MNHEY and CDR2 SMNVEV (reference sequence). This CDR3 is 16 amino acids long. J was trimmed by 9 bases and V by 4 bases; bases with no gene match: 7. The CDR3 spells CASSYGGTSGGTEQFF. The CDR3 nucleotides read TGTGCCAGCAGTTACGGGGGGACTAGCGGGGGGACTGAGCAGTTCTTC.

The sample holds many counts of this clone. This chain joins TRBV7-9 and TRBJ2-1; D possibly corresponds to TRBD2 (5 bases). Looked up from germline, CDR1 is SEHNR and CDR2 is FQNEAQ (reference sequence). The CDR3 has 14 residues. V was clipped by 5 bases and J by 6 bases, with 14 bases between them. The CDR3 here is CASSAPLLVNEQFF. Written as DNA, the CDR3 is TGTGCCAGCAGCGCGCCCCTACTAGTCAATGAGCAGTTCTTC.

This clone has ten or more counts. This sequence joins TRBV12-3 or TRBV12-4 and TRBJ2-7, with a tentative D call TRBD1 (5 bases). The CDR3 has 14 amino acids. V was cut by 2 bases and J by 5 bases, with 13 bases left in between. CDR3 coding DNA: TGTGCCAGCAGTTTACAAAGGGGATCAAACGAGCAGTACTTC. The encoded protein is CASSLQRGSNEQYF.

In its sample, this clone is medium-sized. The CDR3 protein is CAWRGSPVGEKLFF. CDR3 sequence (DNA): TGTGCCTGGAGGGGAAGTCCGGTTGGCGAAAAACTGTTTTTT. The rearrangement joins TRBV30 to TRBJ1-4; no definite D call. The V gene lost 3 bases and the J gene lost 8 bases, with 16 bases spanning the gap. This CDR3 comprises 14 residues. Germline lookup yields CDR1 GTSNPN and CDR2 SVGIG (reference sequence).

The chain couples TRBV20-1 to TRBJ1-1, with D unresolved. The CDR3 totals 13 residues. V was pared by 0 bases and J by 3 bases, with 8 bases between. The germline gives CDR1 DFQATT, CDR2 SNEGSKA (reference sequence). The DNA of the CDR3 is TGCAGTGCTAGAGAGGGGTGGTACACTGAAGCTTTCTTT. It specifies CSAREGWYTEAFF.

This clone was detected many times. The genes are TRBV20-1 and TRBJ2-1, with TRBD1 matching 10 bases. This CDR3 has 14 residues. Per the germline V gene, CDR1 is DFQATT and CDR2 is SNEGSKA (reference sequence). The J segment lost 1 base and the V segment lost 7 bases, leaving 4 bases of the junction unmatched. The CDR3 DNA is TGCAGTGTACCGGGACAGGGGTCCTACAATGAGCAGTTCTTC. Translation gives CSVPGQGSYNEQFF.

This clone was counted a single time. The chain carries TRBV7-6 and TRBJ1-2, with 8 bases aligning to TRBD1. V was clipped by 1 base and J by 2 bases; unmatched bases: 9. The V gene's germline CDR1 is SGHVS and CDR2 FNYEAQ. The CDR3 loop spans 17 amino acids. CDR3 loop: CASSLGGTGTGNYGYTF. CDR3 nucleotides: TGTGCCAGCAGCTTAGGGGGAACAGGGACAGGAAACTATGGCTACACCTTC.

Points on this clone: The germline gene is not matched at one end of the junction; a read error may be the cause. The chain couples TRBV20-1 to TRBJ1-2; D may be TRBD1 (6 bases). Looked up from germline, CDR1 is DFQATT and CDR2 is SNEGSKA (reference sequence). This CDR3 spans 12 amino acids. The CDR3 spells CSATRKGEASSF. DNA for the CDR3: TGCAGTGCTACCCGAAAGGGGGAGGCTAGCTCCTTC.

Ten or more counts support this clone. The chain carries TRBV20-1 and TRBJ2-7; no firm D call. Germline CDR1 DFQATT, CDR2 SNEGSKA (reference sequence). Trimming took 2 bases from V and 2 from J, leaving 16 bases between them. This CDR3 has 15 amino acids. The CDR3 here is CSARSQAPGTYEQYF. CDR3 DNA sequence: TGCAGTGCTAGATCCCAGGCTCCTGGTACCTACGAGCAGTACTTC.

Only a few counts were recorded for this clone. The CDR3 is CASSMGYRDGYTF. Here the CDR3 DNA reads TGTGCCAGCAGCATGGGTTATCGGGATGGCTACACCTTC. The V gene is TRBV28, the J gene TRBJ1-2; D is undetermined. The CDR3 covers 13 residues. Germline assignment: CDR1 MDHEN and CDR2 SYDVKM. Between the trimmed V and J ends, which lost 6 bases and 6 bases, there was a span of 14 bases.

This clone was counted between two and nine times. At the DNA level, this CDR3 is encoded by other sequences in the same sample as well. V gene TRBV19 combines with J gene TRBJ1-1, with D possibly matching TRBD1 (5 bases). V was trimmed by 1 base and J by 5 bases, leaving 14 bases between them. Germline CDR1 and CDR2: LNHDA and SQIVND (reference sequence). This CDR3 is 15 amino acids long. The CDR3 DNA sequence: TGTGCCAGTAGTATAGGCGGCAGGGTTAATACTGAAGCTTTCTTT. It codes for CASSIGGRVNTEAFF.

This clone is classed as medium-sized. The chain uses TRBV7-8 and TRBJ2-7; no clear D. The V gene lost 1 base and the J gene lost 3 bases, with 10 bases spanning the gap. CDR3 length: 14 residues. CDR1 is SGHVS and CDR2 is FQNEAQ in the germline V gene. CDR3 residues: CASSLGSASYEQYF. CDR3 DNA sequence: TGTGCCAGCAGCTTAGGAAGCGCCAGCTACGAGCAGTACTTC.

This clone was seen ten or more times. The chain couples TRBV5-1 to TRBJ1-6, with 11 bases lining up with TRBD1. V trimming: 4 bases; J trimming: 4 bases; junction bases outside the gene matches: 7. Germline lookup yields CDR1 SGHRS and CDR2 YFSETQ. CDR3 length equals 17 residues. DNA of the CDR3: TGCGCCAGCAGCGCAGGGACAGGGGGTGTTTATAATTCACCCCTCCACTTT. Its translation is CASSAGTGGVYNSPLHF.

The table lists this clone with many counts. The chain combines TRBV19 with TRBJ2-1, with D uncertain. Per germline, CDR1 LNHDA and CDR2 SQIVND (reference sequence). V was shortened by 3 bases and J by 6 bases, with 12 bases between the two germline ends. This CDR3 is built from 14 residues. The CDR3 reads CASSMGIASNEQFF. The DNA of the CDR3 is TGTGCCAGTAGTATGGGGATAGCCAGCAATGAGCAGTTCTTC.

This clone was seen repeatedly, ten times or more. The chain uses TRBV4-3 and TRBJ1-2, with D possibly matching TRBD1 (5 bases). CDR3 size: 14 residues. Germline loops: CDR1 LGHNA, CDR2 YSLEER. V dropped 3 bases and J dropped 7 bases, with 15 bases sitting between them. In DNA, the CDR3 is TGCGCCAGCAGCCACACCACAGGTTCTCCTGGCTACACCTTC. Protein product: CASSHTTGSPGYTF.

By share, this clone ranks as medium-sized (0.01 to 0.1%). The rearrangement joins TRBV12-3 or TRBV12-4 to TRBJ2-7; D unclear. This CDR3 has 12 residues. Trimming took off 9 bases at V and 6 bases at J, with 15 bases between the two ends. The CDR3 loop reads CASSQRWGEQYF. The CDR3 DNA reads TGTGCCAGTTCACAGCGTTGGGGCGAGCAGTACTTC.

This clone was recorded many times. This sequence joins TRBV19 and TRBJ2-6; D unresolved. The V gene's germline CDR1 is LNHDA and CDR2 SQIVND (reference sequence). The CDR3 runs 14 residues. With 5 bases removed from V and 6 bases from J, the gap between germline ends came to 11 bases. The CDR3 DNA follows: TGTGCCAGTAGTCCTACCCGGGTGGCCAACGTCCTGACTTTC. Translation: CASSPTRVANVLTF. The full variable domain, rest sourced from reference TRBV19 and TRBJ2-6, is DGGITQSPKYLFRKEGQNVTLSCEQNLNHDAMYWYRQDPGQGLRLIYYSQIVNDFQKGDIAEGYSVSREKKESFPLTVTSAQKNPTAFYLCASSPTRVANVLTFGAGSRLTVL.

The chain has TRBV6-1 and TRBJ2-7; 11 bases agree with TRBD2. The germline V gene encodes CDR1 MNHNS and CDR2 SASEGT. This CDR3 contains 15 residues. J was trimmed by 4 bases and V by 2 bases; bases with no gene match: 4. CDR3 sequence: CASSERGTSGYEQYF. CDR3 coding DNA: TGTGCCAGCAGTGAAAGAGGGACTAGCGGATACGAGCAGTACTTC.